These 24 T cell receptor beta chains were sequenced from one sample in a study of T cells in Graves' hyperthyroidism and ophthalmopathy (dated by TCRdb to 2018 to 2020). Preparation of the library involved multiplex PCR. Sequencing used an Illumina HiSeq 2000. Amplification of TCR beta CDR3 regions was carried out from RNA transcripts. The TCR CDR3 was subjected to a first round of RT-PCR using the HTBI primer set and the Qiagen OneStep RT-PCR kit. Using fastp at Q25 and MiXCR, TCRdb reprocessed the public reads and kept productive beta chains. Entries are consolidated by CDR3 protein sequence, retaining the most common genes and DNA. The sample table shows around 300,000 distinct CDR3 sequences, and over 11% are seen once. Clones ranked in the top ten supply about 26% of the sample. Material for sequencing was blood. The receptor source for this set is a woman aged 25 to 39 with Graves' hyperthyroidism.

The chain recombines TRBV29-1 with TRBJ2-5; D is unresolved. The V end was cut by 7 bases, the J end by 7 bases, with 16 bases between. Germline V gene lookup returns CDR1 SQVTM and CDR2 ANQGSEA. The CDR3 covers 12 residues. The CDR3 protein is CSGDFDLGTQYF. The CDR3, as DNA: TGCAGCGGTGACTTTGACTTAGGGACCCAGTACTTC.

V is TRBV28 and J is TRBJ2-1; D ambiguous. Germline values: CDR1 MDHEN, CDR2 SYDVKM. Deletions cut 4 bases from V and 8 bases from J, with 6 bases between. This CDR3 spans 11 amino acids. In nucleotides, the CDR3 is TGTGCCAGCAGTTATGTGGATGAGCAGTTCTTC. It encodes CASSYVDEQFF.

The chain combines TRBV7-2 with TRBJ2-6; 10 bases match TRBD1. Germline CDR1 and CDR2: SGHTA and FQGNSA. The V segment lost 5 bases and the J segment 0 bases; nucleotides outside the gene matches: 4. CDR3 size: 17 residues. In DNA form, the CDR3 reads TGTGCCAGCAGCACGACAGGGGGCAACTCTGGGGCCAACGTCCTGACTTTC. Translated, it gives CASSTTGGNSGANVLTF.

Note on this clonotype: One base away lies a much larger clone, so this may be a sequencing read error. Here the CDR3 reads CSVVPGSRGYTF. The CDR3 DNA follows: TGCAGCGTTGTACCTGGGTCGCGTGGCTACACCTTC. The J gene is TRBJ1-2, the V gene TRBV29-1; no firm D call. V was clipped by 4 bases and J by 7 bases, with 13 bases between them. The length of the CDR3 is 12 residues. Per the germline V gene, CDR1 is SQVTM and CDR2 is ANQGSEA.

This chain links TRBV6-2 or TRBV6-3 with TRBJ2-1, with 9 bases matching TRBD2. This CDR3 has 20 residues. Germline assignment: CDR1 MNHEY and CDR2 SVGEGT. The trim removed 2 bases at V and 0 bases at J, leaving 14 bases unmatched. The CDR3 sequence: CASSYPTSAGGLSSYNEQFF. CDR3 bases: TGTGCCAGCAGTTACCCTACCTCAGCGGGGGGACTTAGCTCCTACAATGAGCAGTTCTTC.

There are many counts of this clonotype. This sequence joins TRBV10-1 and TRBJ1-1, with 7 bases that match TRBD1. The germline gives CDR1 WNHNN, CDR2 SYGVQD (reference sequence). The length of the CDR3 is 13 residues. With V trimmed by 6 bases and J by 3 bases, 4 bases remained unmatched. The CDR3 loop reads CASRGQLDTEAFF. CDR3 DNA sequence: TGCGCCAGCAGGGGACAGCTGGACACTGAAGCTTTCTTT.

This clonotype occurred a few times. Germline is not matched at one junction end, which may reflect a read error. V and J are TRBV6-1 and TRBJ2-1; 7 positions agree with TRBD1. Germline values: CDR1 MNHNS, CDR2 SASEGT. This CDR3 region has 15 residues. The CDR3 sequence: CASSELDRRYSEQFF. DNA of the CDR3: TGTGCCAGCAGTGAATTGGACAGGCGATACAGTGAGCAGTTCTTC.

This clonotype was observed at least ten times. The genes are TRBV7-3 and TRBJ2-1; TRBD2 agrees at 12 bases. The germline V gene encodes CDR1 SGHTA and CDR2 FQGTGA. Trimming at V came to 0 bases and at J to 7 bases, leaving 13 bases not matched to a gene. The CDR3 sequence is 19 residues long. CDR3 DNA sequence: TGTGCCAGCAGCTTAACGAGGTCCACGTCTAGCGGGAGGGCTAATGAGCAGTTCTTC. Its translation: CASSLTRSTSSGRANEQFF. Based on the CDR3 plus reference TRBV7-3 and TRBJ2-1, the full variable domain is GAGVSQTPSNKVTEKGKYVELRCDPISGHTALYWYRQSLGQGPEFLIYFQGTGAADDSGLPNDRFFAVRPEGSVSTLKIQRTERGDSAVYLCASSLTRSTSSGRANEQFFGPGTRLTVL.

This clonotype was recorded at least ten times. The chain couples TRBV11-1 to TRBJ2-7; 8 positions agree with TRBD1. This CDR3 spans 15 amino acids. Germline V gene sequence: CDR1 SGHAT, CDR2 FQDESV (reference sequence). With V trimmed by 3 bases and J by 2 bases, 6 bases remained unmatched. CDR3 nucleotides: TGTGCCAGCAGCTTGGGGACAGGCCGTCCCTACGAGCAGTACTTC. Translation: CASSLGTGRPYEQYF.

At least ten counts were recorded for this clonotype. This chain joins TRBV2 and TRBJ2-1; 9 positions agree with TRBD2. Germline lookup yields CDR1 SNHLY and CDR2 FYNNEI. Trimming removed 7 bases from V and 12 bases from J; junction bases left unmatched: 16. The CDR3 contains 15 residues. CDR3 amino acids: CASTSGAGGSRGQFF. Written as DNA, the CDR3 is TGTGCCAGCACCTCGGGAGCGGGAGGCTCGCGGGGGCAGTTCTTC.

About this clonotype: One end of the junction does not line up with germline, which may come from a read error. V and J are TRBV9 and TRBJ2-1; TRBD2 is a possible D gene (6 bases). CDR1 SGDLS and CDR2 YYNGEE come from the germline V gene. This CDR3 has 15 residues. The CDR3 DNA sequence: TGTGCCAGCAGCGCTCCGGGACTTTTATACAGTGAGCAGTTCTTC. Translating gives CASSAPGLLYSEQFF. Variable domain in full (rest from reference TRBV9 and TRBJ2-1): DSGVTQTPKHLITATGQRVTLRCSPRSGDLSVYWYQQSLDQGLQFLIQYYNGEERAKGNILERFSAQQFPDLHSELNLSSLELGDSALYFCASSAPGLLYSEQFFGPGTRLTVL.

The chain carries TRBV7-9 and TRBJ2-5; TRBD1 agrees at 8 bases. V shed 6 bases, J shed 3 bases, and the junction held 6 bases outside the gene matches. Germline loops: CDR1 SEHNR, CDR2 FQNEAQ (reference sequence). The CDR3 has 14 amino acids. CDR3 loop: CASRARTGKETQYF. CDR3 coding DNA: TGTGCCAGCAGGGCACGGACAGGGAAAGAGACCCAGTACTTC.

This chain links TRBV20-1 with TRBJ2-7; a possible D gene is TRBD2 (6 bases). The CDR3 has 15 amino acids. V was pared by 0 bases and J by 4 bases, with 16 bases between. In germline, CDR1 is DFQATT, CDR2 SNEGSKA (reference sequence). The CDR3 protein is CSARDSGGIKYEQYF. DNA of the CDR3: TGCAGTGCTAGAGATTCCGGGGGAATTAAATACGAGCAGTACTTC.

The V gene is TRBV7-8, the J gene TRBJ1-4; D is perhaps TRBD1 (6 bases). Germline V gives CDR1 SGHVS, CDR2 FQNEAQ. There are 17 residues in the CDR3. Trimming pared 6 bases from V and 2 bases from J, leaving 19 bases between. CDR3 DNA sequence: TGTGCCAGCAGGGCAGCGCGGGGGCGTGTGACTAATGAAAAACTGTTTTTT. Protein sequence: CASRAARGRVTNEKLFF.

This chain links TRBV7-9 with TRBJ2-7; D is perhaps TRBD2 (5 bases). Trimming cost V 5 bases and J 1 base, with 12 bases left between them. This CDR3 comprises 14 residues. The V gene's germline CDR1 is SEHNR and CDR2 FQNEAQ (reference sequence). CDR3 coding DNA: TGTGCCAGCAGCGGTACCGGGAAGTCCTACGAGCAGTACTTC. It is translated as CASSGTGKSYEQYF.

The chain couples TRBV7-8 to TRBJ2-3; no clear D gene. The CDR3 covers 15 residues. Germline V gene lookup returns CDR1 SGHVS and CDR2 FQNEAQ. V lost 6 bases and J lost 1, with 14 bases in between. The DNA for the CDR3 is TGTGCCAGCAGGGCACCTAGGATGGGCACAGATACGCAGTATTTT. It translates to CASRAPRMGTDTQYF.

The chain recombines TRBV5-5 with TRBJ1-1; no definite D call. The ends were cut back, 3 bases at V and 6 bases at J, with 12 bases in the middle. Germline V gene data show CDR1 as SGHKS and CDR2 as YYEKEE (reference sequence). The CDR3 runs to 13 residues. CDR3 DNA sequence: TGTGCCAGCAGCTCCCAGGCCGGGGCTGAAGCTTTCTTT. Protein product: CASSSQAGAEAFF.

This clonotype was recorded many times. A junction end diverges from the germline sequence, so it may reflect a read error. The chain uses TRBV11-3 and TRBJ2-1; tentative D call: TRBD2 (6 bases). The CDR3 is made up of 15 amino acids. Germline V gene data show CDR1 as SGHNT and CDR2 as YENEEA. CDR3 coding DNA: TGTGCCAGCAGCTCAACCGGGGACTTCTACAGTGAGCAGTTCTTC. Translated, it gives CASSSTGDFYSEQFF.

This clonotype was seen more than once but under ten times. CDR3 region: CSASQGGGRQNIQYF. In DNA, the CDR3 is TGCAGTGCTAGTCAGGGGGGGGGACGGCAAAACATTCAGTACTTC. The chain is built from TRBV20-1 and TRBJ2-4, with D possibly being TRBD1 or TRBD2 (7 bases each). The V end was cut by 3 bases, the J end by 5 bases, with 17 bases between. Germline V lookup: CDR1 DFQATT, CDR2 SNEGSKA (reference sequence). This CDR3 has 15 residues.

In its sample, this clonotype was seen many times. The chain carries TRBV30 and TRBJ1-1; D unclear. Looked up from germline, CDR1 is GTSNPN and CDR2 is SVGIG (reference sequence). V was trimmed by 2 bases and J by 7 bases, leaving 8 bases between them. The CDR3 is made up of 11 amino acids. The CDR3 DNA is TGTGCCTGGAGTAAGCTTCTTGAAGCTTTCTTT. This encodes CAWSKLLEAFF.

The chain recombines TRBV20-1 with TRBJ2-7; TRBD2 agrees at 7 bases. This CDR3 comprises 14 residues. After removal of 6 bases from V and 6 bases from J, the junction contained 14 bases not matched to a gene. CDR1 is DFQATT, CDR2 SNEGSKA, per germline (reference sequence). The CDR3 DNA sequence: TGCAGTGCGCCGAGCGCGGGAGCGGGGTCCGAGCAGTACTTC. Encoded protein: CSAPSAGAGSEQYF.

This clonotype was found a few times. V is TRBV28 and J is TRBJ1-5, with D possibly being TRBD1 (6 bases). The V and J ends lost 3 bases and 7 bases respectively, with 19 bases between them. CDR3 size: 16 residues. Germline loops: CDR1 MDHEN, CDR2 SYDVKM. CDR3 sequence reads: CASSFSVRGAGQPQHF. The CDR3, as DNA: TGTGCCAGCAGTTTTTCCGTTAGGGGGGCAGGACAGCCCCAGCATTTT.

This clonotype appeared many times. This chain uses TRBV6-2 or TRBV6-3 with TRBJ1-2; D is unresolved. The CDR3 consists of 13 residues. Trimming left V 10 bases short and J 6 bases short, with 18 bases between. CDR1 and CDR2 from the germline V gene are MNHEY and SVGEGT. The CDR3 DNA sequence: TGTGCCACCATCTCGGGAAGTCCGGATGGCTACACCTTC. Its protein is CATISGSPDGYTF.

This clonotype was counted ten times or more. The chain recombines TRBV28 with TRBJ2-1; the match to TRBD2 covers 8 bases. The CDR3 totals 13 residues. Germline V gene data show CDR1 as MDHEN and CDR2 as SYDVKM. Trimming cost V 9 bases and J 7 bases; bases outside gene matches: 8. CDR3 protein: CASTPGLGNEQFF. The CDR3 coding sequence is TGTGCCAGTACCCCGGGACTAGGAAATGAGCAGTTCTTC.